This T cell receptor (beta chain) was observed in a study of identical twins. TCRdb redid the calling of the 5' RACE reads with MiXCR, one entry per CDR3 protein. The sample has 400,000 to 550,000 distinct CDR3 sequences; roughly a quarter are singletons. Trimming pared 0 bases from V and 1 base from J, leaving 13 bases between. The germline V gene encodes CDR1 SGDLS and CDR2 YYNGEE. This CDR3 contains 16 residues. This sample also appeared in a second study, on T cells expressing NK-cell markers.

This clonotype was sampled from a woman under 30 in good health. Sequenced input: CD4+ T cells sorted from blood. The chain links TRBV9 to TRBJ1-1, with D unclear. In DNA, the CDR3 is TGTGCCAGCAGCGTAGGAGTTCGGGCGGAGAACACTGAAGCTTTCTTT. Its translation is CASSVGVRAENTEAFF.